Presented here are 32 T cell receptor beta chains from one specimen sequenced in a study of T cells in localized non-small cell lung cancer. Using immunoSEQ multiplex PCR, the repertoire was profiled, and TCRdb retains in-frame clones only, with some absent. This sample has about 40,000 clones; around 87% occur once, and the top ten carry 5% to 7%. The source was peripheral blood, collected before any cancer treatment. These TCRs come from a man aged 35-75 years with stage I lung adenocarcinoma.

This clone appeared a few times. The CDR3 ends on some other residue instead of the conserved phenylalanine or tryptophan, so this is likely a read error. The DNA is left out, because the CDR3 cannot be placed on it with certainty; the CDR3 is given as TCRdb lists it. The chain carries TRBV3-1 (or the pseudogene TRBV3-2) and TRBJ1-1. Both ends counted, the CDR3 spans 9 residues. Germline V gene sequence: CDR1 LGHDT, CDR2 YNNKEL (reference sequence). CDR3 loop: CASSQGCFI.

A single count supports this clone. This CDR3 is also generated by other DNA sequences in the sample. This chain connects TRBV15 to TRBJ1-2, with D tentatively TRBD1 (6 bases). The germline V gene has CDR1 LNHNV and CDR2 YYDKDF (reference sequence). The V end lost 0 bases, the J end lost 4 bases, and 9 bases lay between the germline ends. This CDR3 spans 14 amino acids. CDR3 in DNA: TGTGCCACCAGCAGAGAAGGGGGGGGCTATGGCTACACCTTC. Translation gives CATSREGGGYGYTF.

The J gene is TRBJ1-5, the V gene TRBV5-1; D remains ambiguous. The CDR3 has 14 residues. Germline CDR1 and CDR2: SGHRS and YFSETQ. The ends were cut back, 4 bases at V and 1 base at J, with 9 bases in the middle. CDR3 loop: CASSTERSNQPQHF. The CDR3 DNA reads TGCGCCAGCAGCACTGAGAGAAGCAATCAGCCCCAGCATTTT.

This chain joins TRBV9 and TRBJ2-3, with 7 bases aligning to TRBD1. There are 15 residues in the CDR3. The V segment lost 4 bases and the J segment 4 bases; nucleotides outside the gene matches: 9. CDR1 and CDR2 from the germline V gene are SGDLS and YYNGEE. The CDR3 sequence is CASSQGTDLSDTQYF. CDR3 in DNA: TGTGCCAGCAGCCAAGGGACAGATTTATCAGATACGCAGTATTTT.

This clone was seen once. The gene calls are TRBV7-2 and TRBJ1-1; maybe TRBD1 (6 bases). The CDR3 length is 15 residues. Trimming pared 2 bases from V and 2 bases from J, leaving 12 bases between. Per the germline V gene, CDR1 is SGHTA and CDR2 is FQGNSA. The CDR3 bases are TGTGCCAGCAGCTTACAGGGGATCGCAAACACTGAAGCTTTCTTT. Translating gives CASSLQGIANTEAFF.

The gene calls are TRBV4-3 and TRBJ2-3, with 9 bases matching TRBD2. The CDR3 extends over 17 amino acids. V lost 3 bases, J lost 4 bases, and 11 bases stayed unmatched. Germline values: CDR1 LGHNA, CDR2 YSLEER. CDR3 region: CASSHTLAGGPADTQYF. The CDR3 coding sequence is TGCGCCAGCAGCCACACGCTCGCGGGAGGGCCTGCAGATACGCAGTATTTT.

The sample holds one count of this clone. The chain links TRBV23-1 to TRBJ1-1; 8 positions agree with TRBD1. TRBV23-1 is sorted into the ORF group, with uncertain function. The J segment lost 3 bases and the V segment lost 5 bases, leaving 5 bases of the junction unmatched. This CDR3 contains 14 residues. In DNA, the CDR3 is TGCGCCAGCAGTATCAGGGGGCGAGACACTGAAGCTTTCTTT. Its protein product is CASSIRGRDTEAFF.

The rearrangement links TRBV5-6 to TRBJ2-3; D uncertain. The CDR3 length is 15 residues. Germline V gene sequence: CDR1 SGHDT, CDR2 YYEEEE. V was cut by 0 bases and J by 1 base, with 9 bases left in between. CDR3 loop: CASSLAIGRTDTQYF. As DNA, the CDR3 is TGTGCCAGCAGCTTGGCTATCGGTCGCACAGATACGCAGTATTTT.

V is TRBV7-9 and J is TRBJ2-1; no definite D call. The CDR3 is 11 amino acids. Deletions cut 4 bases from V and 9 bases from J, with 7 bases between. CDR1 and CDR2 (germline): SEHNR, FQNEAQ (reference sequence). The CDR3 region is CASSYKVEQFF. CDR3 DNA sequence: TGTGCCAGCAGCTATAAGGTTGAGCAGTTCTTC.

The gene calls are TRBV28 and TRBJ1-6, with 7 bases that match TRBD1. Germline values: CDR1 MDHEN, CDR2 SYDVKM. V was clipped by 6 bases and J by 6 bases; unmatched bases: 8. The CDR3 consists of 15 residues. The CDR3 reads CASRKQGIVNSPLHF. CDR3 nucleotides: TGTGCCAGCAGAAAACAGGGGATTGTTAATTCACCCCTCCACTTT.

The chain carries TRBV5-4 and TRBJ1-2; no clear D gene. Germline V gene data show CDR1 as SGHNT and CDR2 as YYREEE (reference sequence). Deletions cut 0 bases from V and 3 bases from J, with 9 bases between. The CDR3 spans 14 residues. The CDR3 nucleotides read TGTGCCAGCAGCTTGGCCGGAGGCTACTATGGCTACACCTTC. It yields the protein CASSLAGGYYGYTF.

V and J are TRBV11-1 and TRBJ1-2; 7 nucleotides line up with TRBD1. The CDR3 totals 13 residues. The germline gives CDR1 SGHAT, CDR2 FQDESV (reference sequence). The J segment lost 8 bases and the V segment lost 6 bases, leaving 9 bases of the junction unmatched. The chain's CDR3 is CASRPTGEEGYTF. The DNA for the CDR3 is TGTGCCAGCAGGCCTACAGGGGAGGAAGGCTACACCTTC.

This sequence joins TRBV14 and TRBJ2-7, with D possibly being TRBD2 (5 bases). Germline V gives CDR1 SGHDN, CDR2 FVKESK. The CDR3 sequence is 13 residues long. V was shortened by 2 bases and J by 3 bases, with 8 bases between the two germline ends. Written as DNA, the CDR3 is TGTGCCAGCAGCCAAACTAGAGACTACGAGCAGTACTTC. Residues: CASSQTRDYEQYF.

The rearrangement joins TRBV5-8 to TRBJ1-5; D perhaps matches TRBD1 (5 bases). The CDR3 is 14 residues long. The V gene's germline CDR1 is SGHTS and CDR2 YDEGEE. Trimming cost V 2 bases and J 4 bases, with 10 bases left between them. CDR3 region: CASSLGTVNQPQHF. The DNA for the CDR3 is TGTGCCAGCAGCTTAGGGACGGTAAATCAGCCCCAGCATTTT.

This chain joins TRBV6-4 and TRBJ2-1; 7 bases line up with TRBD2. With V trimmed by 3 bases and J by 8 bases, 10 bases remained unmatched. Germline V lookup: CDR1 MRHNA, CDR2 SNTAGT. This CDR3 region has 15 residues. The CDR3 coding sequence is TGTGCCAGCAGTGAAGTACCGGGAGGTTACGATGAGCAGTTCTTC. Encoded protein: CASSEVPGGYDEQFF.

The J gene is TRBJ2-7, the V gene TRBV6-5; D remains ambiguous. The CDR3 runs 13 residues. V was shortened by 6 bases and J by 4 bases, with 13 bases between the two germline ends. Germline CDR1 and CDR2: MNHEY and SVGAGI. The CDR3 spells CASRDRRLYEQYF. For the CDR3, the DNA is TGTGCCAGCAGGGACCGCCGACTTTACGAGCAGTACTTC.

The rearrangement uses TRBV9 and TRBJ2-7, with TRBD1 as a possible D gene (6 bases). This CDR3 spans 14 amino acids. Germline-derived CDR1 and CDR2 are SGDLS and YYNGEE. Trimming took off 3 bases at V and 6 bases at J, with 16 bases between the two ends. In DNA, the CDR3 is TGTGCCAGCAGCGCTTCGACAGGTGGCAGCGAGCAGTACTTC. As protein: CASSASTGGSEQYF.

The chain uses TRBV7-2 and TRBJ2-1, with a tentative D call TRBD2 (5 bases). The CDR3 spans 15 residues. Germline V gene lookup returns CDR1 SGHTA and CDR2 FQGNSA. V was clipped by 1 base and J by 5 bases, with 12 bases between them. The CDR3 coding sequence is TGTGCCAGCAGCTTAGACAGACTACTCCACAATGAGCAGTTCTTC. It encodes CASSLDRLLHNEQFF.

This chain links TRBV5-8 with TRBJ1-5; no clear D. V lost 3 bases and J lost 0, with 10 bases in between. The germline V gene has CDR1 SGHTS and CDR2 YDEGEE. The CDR3 length is 15 residues. The CDR3 spells CASSSDHISNQPQHF. CDR3 DNA: TGTGCCAGCAGCTCCGATCACATTAGCAATCAGCCCCAGCATTTT.

Only a few counts were recorded for this clone. The rearrangement links TRBV5-6 to TRBJ2-5, with a weak D call TRBD2 (5 bases). The CDR3 contains 16 residues. Germline V gives CDR1 SGHDT, CDR2 YYEEEE. Trimming stripped 4 bases from V and 1 base from J, with 17 bases between. CDR3: CASSLLKSGRQETQYF. The CDR3 coding sequence is TGTGCCAGCAGCCTTTTGAAGAGCGGACGCCAAGAGACCCAGTACTTC. The full variable domain, in which reference TRBV5-6 and TRBJ2-5 provide the parts outside the CDR3, is DAGVTQSPTHLIKTRGQQVTLRCSPKSGHDTVSWYQQALGQGPQFIFQYYEEEERQRGNFPDRFSGHQFPNYSSELNVNALLLGDSALYLCASSLLKSGRQETQYFGPGTRLLVL.

This sequence joins TRBV5-1 and TRBJ2-7, with TRBD1 matching over 9 bases. V was clipped by 1 base and J by 6 bases; unmatched bases: 5. Germline loops: CDR1 SGHRS, CDR2 YFSETQ. This CDR3 contains 14 residues. This chain's CDR3 is CASSLTTGGVEQYF. DNA for the CDR3: TGCGCCAGCAGCTTGACTACAGGGGGCGTCGAGCAGTACTTC. The entire variable domain, with the rest obtained from reference TRBV5-1 and TRBJ2-7, is as follows: KAGVTQTPRYLIKTRGQQVTLSCSPISGHRSVSWYQQTPGQGLQFLFEYFSETQRNKGNFPGRFSGRQFSNSRSEMNVSTLELGDSALYLCASSLTTGGVEQYFGPGTRLTVT.

This rearrangement joins TRBV5-6 to TRBJ2-7; perhaps TRBD2 as D (7 bases). Trimming cost V 4 bases and J 3 bases, with 14 bases left between them. The CDR3 has 14 amino acids. The germline CDR1 and CDR2 sequences are SGHDT and YYEEEE. The CDR3 is CASSHLRGGYEQYF. In nucleotides, the CDR3 is TGTGCCAGCAGCCACCTGAGGGGGGGCTACGAGCAGTACTTC.

The chain combines TRBV25-1 with TRBJ2-2, with 9 bases aligning to TRBD1. J lost 7 bases, V lost 9 bases, and 9 bases had no gene match. The germline gives CDR1 MGHDK, CDR2 SYGVNS. The CDR3 loop spans 14 amino acids. The CDR3 loop is CASRNRGQGGELFF. The CDR3, as DNA: TGTGCCAGTAGAAACAGGGGACAGGGCGGGGAGCTGTTTTTT.

V gene TRBV28 combines with J gene TRBJ1-5; D call uncertain. This CDR3 comprises 12 residues. The V gene lost 6 bases and the J gene lost 11 bases, with 14 bases spanning the gap. Germline values: CDR1 MDHEN, CDR2 SYDVKM. In nucleotides, the CDR3 is TGTGCCAGCAGCCTTCCGATCACGACCCAGCATTTT. Translating it yields CASSLPITTQHF. Full variable domain (missing parts from reference TRBV28 and TRBJ1-5): DVKVTQSSRYLVKRTGEKVFLECVQDMDHENMFWYRQDPGLGLRLIYFSYDVKMKEKGDIPEGYSVSREKKERFSLILESASTNQTSMYLCASSLPITTQHFGDGTRLSIL.

The CDR3 region is CASSYSGVRTEAFF. The CDR3 DNA reads as TGTGCCAGCAGTTACTCCGGGGTTCGGACTGAAGCTTTCTTT. The V and J genes are TRBV6-6 and TRBJ1-1; D is unresolved. V was trimmed by 0 bases and J by 5 bases, leaving 10 bases between them. This CDR3 region has 14 residues. Germline V CDR1 and CDR2: MNHNY, SVGAGI (reference sequence).

V usage is TRBV18 and J usage is TRBJ2-7; 12 bases align to TRBD1. The CDR3 extends over 16 amino acids. V dropped 5 bases and J dropped 0; count of bases not matched to a gene: 5. Looked up from germline, CDR1 is KGHSH and CDR2 is LQKENI. The CDR3 coding sequence is TGTGCCAGCTCATCCGGGACAGGGGGCACCTCCTACGAGCAGTACTTC. As protein: CASSSGTGGTSYEQYF.

The chain uses TRBV7-2 and TRBJ2-7; perhaps TRBD1 as D (6 bases). This CDR3 has 15 amino acids. Germline values: CDR1 SGHTA, CDR2 FQGNSA. V was trimmed by 0 bases and J by 2 bases, leaving 11 bases between them. The CDR3: CASSLATGPTYEQYF. The DNA for the CDR3 is TGTGCCAGCAGCTTAGCGACAGGACCCACCTACGAGCAGTACTTC.

The rearrangement links TRBV5-4 to TRBJ2-3; D is uncertain. Germline V gene sequence: CDR1 SGHNT, CDR2 YYREEE (reference sequence). The CDR3 runs 14 residues. V lost 4 bases and J lost 4, with 13 bases in between. CDR3 sequence reads: CASSVWGKPDTQYF. CDR3 bases: TGTGCCAGCAGCGTTTGGGGTAAACCAGATACGCAGTATTTT.

The V and J genes are TRBV7-3 and TRBJ2-1, with a possible D match to TRBD1 (6 bases). V gave up 1 base and J gave up 3 bases, with 13 bases separating them. This CDR3 has 16 residues. CDR1 is SGHTA and CDR2 is FQGTGA in the germline V gene. The CDR3 DNA follows: TGTGCCAGCAGCTTAATTCACAGGGACCTCTACAATGAGCAGTTCTTC. Protein: CASSLIHRDLYNEQFF.

This rearrangement joins TRBV5-1 to TRBJ2-1, with 7 bases fitting TRBD1. The CDR3 spans 15 residues. With V trimmed by 1 base and J by 6 bases, 7 bases remained unmatched. From germline, CDR1 is SGHRS and CDR2 YFSETQ. CDR3 in amino acids: CASSLTIDRANEQFF. CDR3 coding DNA: TGCGCCAGCAGCTTGACTATAGACAGGGCCAATGAGCAGTTCTTC.

The V call is TRBV9, the J call TRBJ2-1; possible D gene TRBD1, 6 bases. V was trimmed by 0 bases and J by 3 bases, leaving 10 bases between them. This CDR3 has 15 amino acids. From germline, CDR1 is SGDLS and CDR2 YYNGEE. CDR3 loop: CASSVAWDNYNEQFF. In nucleotides, the CDR3 is TGTGCCAGCAGCGTAGCTTGGGACAACTACAATGAGCAGTTCTTC. Variable domain in full (rest from reference TRBV9 and TRBJ2-1): DSGVTQTPKHLITATGQRVTLRCSPRSGDLSVYWYQQSLDQGLQFLIQYYNGEERAKGNILERFSAQQFPDLHSELNLSSLELGDSALYFCASSVAWDNYNEQFFGPGTRLTVL.

V and J are TRBV29-1 and TRBJ1-4; D may be TRBD1 (6 bases). Germline-derived CDR1 and CDR2 are SQVTM and ANQGSEA. V lost 5 bases, J lost 3 bases, and 10 bases lay in between. The CDR3 is made up of 13 amino acids. CDR3 sequence (DNA): TGCAGCGTTCTAGAGGGGGCTAATGAAAAACTGTTTTTT. It translates to CSVLEGANEKLFF.